The following is a T cell receptor (beta chain) sequence with its context. Its antigen is currently not known. No quality values exist for individual bases; no much larger clone is one base distant. The library was prepared using RT-PCR. The sequencing machine was a NextSeq 550. TCRdb passed the public sequencing reads through fastp at Q25 and MiXCR, retaining productive beta sequences. Every CDR3 protein is listed once, alongside the most common genes and DNA of its rows. The sample has 920,000 or so distinct CDR3 sequences on record, more than 15% of them singletons. Around 6% of the sample is taken by the ten largest. CDR3 length: 13 amino acids, cysteine to phenylalanine. Only the CDR3 portion is preserved as DNA: 39 bases, with reading frame beginning at the first base. Between the V and J ends, shortened by 0 bases and 9 bases respectively, the junction contains 11 bases. CDR1 SGHAT and CDR2 FQNNGV were looked up in the germline V gene.

This specimen comes from a study of patients and donors after allogeneic stem cell transplantation (dated by TCRdb to the early 2020s). The source material was blood, either unsorted or a sorted T cell fraction (not recorded which). The sequence joins TRBV11-2 to TRBJ1-1; perhaps TRBD1 is the D gene, with 5 bases matching. The source of this sequence is a human donor who was either an allogeneic HSCT recipient or a stem cell or donor lymphocyte infusion donor (not recorded which). It is not recorded whose cells these are; they may come from a transplant donor. Read as DNA, the sequence is TGTGCCAGCAGCTTAGATCCTGGGGCGAAAGCTTTCTTT. Its protein is CASSLDPGAKAFF.